The present entry profiles one T cell receptor (beta chain) with its context. Original data processing: By means of reference gene primer amplification, nucleated cell counts were estimated. The protocol was immunoSEQ multiplex PCR, while the TCRdb copy is restricted to in-frame clones and leaves out a portion. The V and J calls and the clone size are those of that table, but D and trimming were determined from the DNA. The sample holds 140,000 to 150,000 clones; roughly 80% are singletons and the top ten take approximately 3.6%. The data were obtained in a study of blood T cell repertoires in COVID-19. For the study at large: Acute and convalescent COVID-19 samples came from the United States, Italy and Spain. T cells, B-cell-depleted T cells, or PBMCs provided the cDNA or gDNA that served as material.

Material: peripheral blood. The TCR sequence derives from a man in his 70s who had recovered from COVID-19.

The CDR3 bases are TGTGCCATCAGGCCGGGACAGGGGTTGGCGGGAGGCCCCGGGGAGCTGTTTTTT. This codes for CAIRPGQGLAGGPGELFF. The chain links TRBV10-3 to TRBJ2-2; TRBD1 matches at 10 bases. The germline V gene has CDR1 ENHRY and CDR2 SYGVKD. V shed 6 bases, J shed 6 bases, and the junction held 16 bases outside the gene matches. The CDR3 consists of 18 residues.